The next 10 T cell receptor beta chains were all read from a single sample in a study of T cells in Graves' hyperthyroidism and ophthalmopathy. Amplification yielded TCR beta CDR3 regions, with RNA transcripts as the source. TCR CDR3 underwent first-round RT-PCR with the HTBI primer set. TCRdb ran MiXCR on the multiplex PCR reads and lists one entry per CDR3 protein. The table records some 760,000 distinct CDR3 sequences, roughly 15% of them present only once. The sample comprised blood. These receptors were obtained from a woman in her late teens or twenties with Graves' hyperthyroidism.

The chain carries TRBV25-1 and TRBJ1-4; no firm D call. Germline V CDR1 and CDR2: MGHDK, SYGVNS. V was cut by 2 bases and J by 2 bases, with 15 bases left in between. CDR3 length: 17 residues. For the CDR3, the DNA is TGTGCCAGCAGTGAACTGTTAATAAGGTTCACTAATGAAAAACTGTTTTTT. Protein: CASSELLIRFTNEKLFF.

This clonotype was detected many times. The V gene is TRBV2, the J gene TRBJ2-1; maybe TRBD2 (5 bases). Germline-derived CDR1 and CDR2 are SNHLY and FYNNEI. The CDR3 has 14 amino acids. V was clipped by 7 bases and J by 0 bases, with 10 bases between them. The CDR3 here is CASNEGISYNEQFF. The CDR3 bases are TGTGCCAGCAATGAGGGCATCTCCTACAATGAGCAGTTCTTC. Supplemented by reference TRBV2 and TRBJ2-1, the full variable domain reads EPEVTQTPSHQVTQMGQEVILRCVPISNHLYFYWYRQILGQKVEFLVSFYNNEISEKSEIFDDQFSVERPDGSNFTLKIRSTKLEDSAMYFCASNEGISYNEQFFGPGTRLTVL.

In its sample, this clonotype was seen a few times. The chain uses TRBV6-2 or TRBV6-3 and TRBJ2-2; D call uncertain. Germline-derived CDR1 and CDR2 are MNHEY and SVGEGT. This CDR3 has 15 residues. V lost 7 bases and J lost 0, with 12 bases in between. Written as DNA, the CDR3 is TGTGCCAGCATGACCTGGGTTGCGAACACCGGGGAGCTGTTTTTT. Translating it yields CASMTWVANTGELFF.

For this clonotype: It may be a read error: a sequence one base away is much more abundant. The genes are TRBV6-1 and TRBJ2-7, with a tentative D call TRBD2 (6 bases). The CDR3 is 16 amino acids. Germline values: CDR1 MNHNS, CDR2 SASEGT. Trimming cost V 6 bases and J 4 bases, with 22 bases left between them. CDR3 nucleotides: TGTGCCAGCAGGCCTGGGAGGACCCCCTTTGTGTACGAGCAGTACTTC. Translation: CASRPGRTPFVYEQYF.

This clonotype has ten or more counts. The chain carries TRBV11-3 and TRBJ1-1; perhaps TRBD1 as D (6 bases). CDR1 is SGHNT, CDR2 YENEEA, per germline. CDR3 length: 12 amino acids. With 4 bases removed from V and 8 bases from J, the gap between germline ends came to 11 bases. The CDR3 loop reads CASSWGQTEAFF. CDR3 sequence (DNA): TGTGCCAGCAGCTGGGGACAAACCGAAGCTTTCTTT.

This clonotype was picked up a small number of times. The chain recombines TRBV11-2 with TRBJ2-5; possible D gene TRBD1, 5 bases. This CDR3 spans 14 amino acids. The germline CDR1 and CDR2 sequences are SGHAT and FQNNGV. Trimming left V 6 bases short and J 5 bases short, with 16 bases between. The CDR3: CASRSSQGQETQYF. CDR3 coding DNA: TGTGCCAGCAGATCTTCCCAGGGCCAGGAGACCCAGTACTTC.

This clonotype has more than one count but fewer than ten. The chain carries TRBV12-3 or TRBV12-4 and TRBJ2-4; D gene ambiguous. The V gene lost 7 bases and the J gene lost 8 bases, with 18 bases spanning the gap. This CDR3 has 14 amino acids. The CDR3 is CASTLGRMLDIQYF. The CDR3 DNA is TGTGCCAGCACCTTGGGCAGAATGTTGGACATTCAGTACTTC.

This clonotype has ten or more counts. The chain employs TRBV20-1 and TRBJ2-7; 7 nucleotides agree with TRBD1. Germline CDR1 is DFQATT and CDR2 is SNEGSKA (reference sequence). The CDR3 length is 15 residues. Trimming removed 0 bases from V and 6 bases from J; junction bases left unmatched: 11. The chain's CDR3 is CSARDTQGPSPEQYF. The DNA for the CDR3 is TGCAGTGCTAGAGATACACAGGGGCCCTCGCCCGAGCAGTACTTC.

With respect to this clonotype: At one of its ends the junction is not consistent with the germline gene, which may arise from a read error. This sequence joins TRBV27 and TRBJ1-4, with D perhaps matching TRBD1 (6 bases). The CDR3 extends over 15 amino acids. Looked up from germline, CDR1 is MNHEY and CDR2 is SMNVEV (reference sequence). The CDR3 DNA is TGTGCCAGCAGCCTACAGGGTGAGGGAAATGAAAGACTGTTTTTT. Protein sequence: CASSLQGEGNERLFF. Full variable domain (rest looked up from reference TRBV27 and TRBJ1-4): EAQVTQNPRYLITVTGKKLTVTCSQNMNHEYMSWYRQDPGLGLRQIYYSMNVEVTDKGDVPEGYKVSRKEKRNFPLILESPSPNQTSLYFCASSLQGEGNERLFFGSGTQLSVL.

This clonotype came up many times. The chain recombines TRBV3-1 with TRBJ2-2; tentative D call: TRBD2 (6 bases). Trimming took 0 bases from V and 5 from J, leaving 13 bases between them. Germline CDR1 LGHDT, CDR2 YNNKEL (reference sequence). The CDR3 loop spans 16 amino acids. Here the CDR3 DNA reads TGTGCCAGCAGCCAAGATTTCGCGGGGAGGACCGGGGAGCTGTTTTTT. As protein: CASSQDFAGRTGELFF.